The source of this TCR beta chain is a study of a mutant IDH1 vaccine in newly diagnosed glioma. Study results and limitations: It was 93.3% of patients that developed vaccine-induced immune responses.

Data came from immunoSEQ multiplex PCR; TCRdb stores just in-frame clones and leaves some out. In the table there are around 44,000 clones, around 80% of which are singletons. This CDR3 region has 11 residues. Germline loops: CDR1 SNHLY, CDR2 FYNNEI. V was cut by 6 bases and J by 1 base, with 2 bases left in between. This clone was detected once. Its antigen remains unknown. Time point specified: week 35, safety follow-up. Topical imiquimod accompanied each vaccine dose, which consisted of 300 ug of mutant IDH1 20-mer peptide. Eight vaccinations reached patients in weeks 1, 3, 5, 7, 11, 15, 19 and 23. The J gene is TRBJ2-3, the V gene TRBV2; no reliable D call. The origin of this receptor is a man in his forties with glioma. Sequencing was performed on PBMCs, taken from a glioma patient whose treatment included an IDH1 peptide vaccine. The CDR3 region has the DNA TGTGCCAGCAGCCGCACAGATACGCAGTATTTT. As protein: CASSRTDTQYF.